This TCR beta chain was obtained from a study of metastatic and nonmetastatic thyroid tumors. Study outcomes and limitations: Malignant tumors reportedly showed significantly higher TCR beta diversity than benign nodules in both blood and tumor.

This clone is classed as medium-sized (0.01 to 0.1%). What it binds is unknown. MiXCR reprocessed the PCR reads for TCRdb. Here the sample spans 7,000 or so clones, 25% to 30% being singletons. Every patient was untreated before thyroid surgery. Germline CDR1 MNHEY, CDR2 SVGEGT. V was shortened by 10 bases and J by 3 bases, with 16 bases between the two germline ends. The CDR3 loop spans 13 amino acids. The receptor was derived from a male donor with papillary thyroid cancer or a benign thyroid nodule (not recorded which). Some clones in this sample may be carry-over from other donors' samples. The specimen sequenced was adjacent normal tissue. The chain carries TRBV6-2 or TRBV6-3 and TRBJ2-7, with D perhaps given as TRBD1 or TRBD2 (6 bases each). The CDR3 DNA reads TGTGCCACCCAAAGGGGGGCCTTCTACGAGCAGTACTTC. Translation gives CATQRGAFYEQYF.